This T cell receptor (beta chain) derives from a study of beta chain features in type 1 diabetes. Notes on this clone: No antigen is known for it.

General study results and limits: TCRB CDR3 length was moderately but significantly reduced in all four CD4+ subsets of Type 1 diabetes patients.

All of the isolated RNA was reverse transcribed, so expressed TCRB transcripts were sequenced. Sequencing used immunoSEQ multiplex PCR; TCRdb keeps in-frame clones, though not all of them. This table has some 45,000 clones, roughly 70% appearing once. The CDR3 has 14 residues. The junction had 3 bases not matched to a gene; V was cut back by 4 bases and J by 4 bases. From germline, CDR1 is SGHKS and CDR2 YYEKEE (reference sequence). This chain connects TRBV5-5 to TRBJ1-4, with 8 bases aligning to TRBD1. Sequences were obtained from Tregs from blood. The origin of this receptor is a young woman with type 1 diabetes. In DNA form, the CDR3 reads TGTGCCAGCAGCACGGACAGGGTTAATGAAAAACTGTTTTTT. It is translated as CASSTDRVNEKLFF.